What follows are 27 T cell receptor beta chains derived from one specimen sequenced in a study of identical twins. In TCRdb, the 5' RACE reads were re-called with MiXCR into one record per CDR3 protein. The sample carries approximately 150,000 distinct CDR3 sequences, roughly 3.5% recorded once. What was sequenced was memory T cells sorted from blood. The receptor source for this set is a man in his late teens or twenties in good health.

This clonotype has ten or more counts. The CDR3 sequence is CASSYGTSAYEQYF. DNA of the CDR3: TGTGCCAGCAGTTACGGGACTAGCGCCTACGAGCAGTACTTC. The chain has TRBV6-2 or TRBV6-3 and TRBJ2-7, with 10 bases fitting TRBD2. The V and J ends lost 2 bases and 2 bases, in that order; junction bases with no gene match: 0. The germline CDR1 and CDR2 sequences are MNHEY and SVGEGT. CDR3 size: 14 residues.

This clonotype came up a few times. The chain joins TRBV20-1 to TRBJ2-5, with 7 bases matching TRBD2. Germline loops: CDR1 DFQATT, CDR2 SNEGSKA (reference sequence). V gave up 4 bases and J gave up 2 bases; unmatched junction bases: 10. The CDR3 loop spans 15 amino acids. The CDR3 loop is CSAIQGAGIQETQYF. The CDR3 nucleotides are TGCAGTGCTATTCAAGGAGCGGGGATACAAGAGACCCAGTACTTC.

The CDR3 sequence is CASSPSLDTGQAYSGANVLTF. CDR3 sequence (DNA): TGTGCCAGCAGCCCAAGTCTTGATACGGGACAGGCGTACTCTGGGGCCAACGTCCTGACTTTC. The chain links TRBV5-7 to TRBJ2-6, with 8 nucleotides matching TRBD1. TRBV5-7 is an ORF, with its function uncertain. J lost 0 bases, V lost 4 bases, and 18 bases had no gene match. This CDR3 spans 21 amino acids.

The sample holds many counts of this clonotype. The V gene is TRBV12-3 or TRBV12-4, the J gene TRBJ2-3; 8 positions agree with TRBD1. CDR3 length: 16 residues. J was trimmed by 5 bases and V by 3 bases; bases with no gene match: 10. The CDR3 spells CASSFNLADRGDTQYF. The CDR3 region has the DNA TGTGCCAGCAGTTTTAACCTGGCCGACAGGGGAGATACGCAGTATTTT.

This clonotype came up many times. V usage is TRBV5-1 and J usage is TRBJ2-7; D is unclear. Trimming left V 0 bases short and J 2 bases short, with 15 bases between. The CDR3 has 16 residues. The germline V gene encodes CDR1 SGHRS and CDR2 YFSETQ. The DNA for the CDR3 is TGCGCCAGCAGCTTGGGTGGGGTTGGCCGAGCCTACGAGCAGTACTTC. Translated, it gives CASSLGGVGRAYEQYF.

This clonotype appeared many times. V usage is TRBV6-1 and J usage is TRBJ2-1; the D gene is possibly TRBD1 (5 bases). Germline values: CDR1 MNHNS, CDR2 SASEGT. Trimming pared 5 bases from V and 4 bases from J, leaving 27 bases between. This CDR3 comprises 19 residues. CDR3 protein: CASSRRVGVSKGNYNEQFF. The CDR3 DNA reads as TGTGCCAGCAGTCGCAGGGTTGGGGTGTCTAAGGGGAATTACAATGAGCAGTTCTTC.

This clonotype was found many times. J is TRBJ1-6 and V is TRBV25-1; D unresolved. Trimming cost V 6 bases and J 4 bases, with 7 bases left between them. The CDR3 runs to 13 residues. Germline loops: CDR1 MGHDK, CDR2 SYGVNS. The CDR3 coding sequence is TGTGCCAGCAGACTGAGTTATAATTCACCCCTCCACTTT. Protein product: CASRLSYNSPLHF.

This clonotype was found many times. The chain recombines TRBV6-1 with TRBJ1-1; 11 bases map to TRBD1. From germline, CDR1 is MNHNS and CDR2 SASEGT. The CDR3 extends over 13 amino acids. V lost 8 bases, J lost 3 bases, and 2 bases stayed unmatched. The CDR3 is CASRTGGYTEAFF. For the CDR3, the DNA is TGTGCCAGCCGGACAGGGGGCTACACTGAAGCTTTCTTT.

This clonotype occurred many times. DNA for the CDR3: TGTGCCAGCAGTGCGTATTCCGGAGGGACTTACGAGCAGTACTTC. It specifies CASSAYSGGTYEQYF. The gene calls are TRBV6-2 or TRBV6-3 and TRBJ2-7, with D tentatively TRBD2 (6 bases). The germline V gene encodes CDR1 MNHEY and CDR2 SVGEGT. The CDR3 sequence is 15 residues long. The germline V and J ends were trimmed by 5 bases and 4 bases, with 18 bases remaining between them.

At least ten counts were recorded for this clonotype. This rearrangement joins TRBV2 to TRBJ1-5; TRBD1 matches 7 bases. This CDR3 comprises 15 residues. Germline CDR1 and CDR2: SNHLY and FYNNEI. The V and J ends lost 8 bases and 2 bases, in that order; junction bases with no gene match: 9. The CDR3 protein is CASLQQGPGNQPQHF. The CDR3 DNA follows: TGTGCCAGCCTCCAACAGGGGCCGGGCAATCAGCCCCAGCATTTT. Full variable domain (remainder filled in from reference TRBV2 and TRBJ1-5): EPEVTQTPSHQVTQMGQEVILRCVPISNHLYFYWYRQILGQKVEFLVSFYNNEISEKSEIFDDQFSVERPDGSNFTLKIRSTKLEDSAMYFCASLQQGPGNQPQHFGDGTRLSIL.

This clonotype has a count of ten or more. The genes are TRBV27 and TRBJ2-7; D uncertain. Deletions cut 3 bases from V and 0 bases from J, with 12 bases between. The CDR3 length is 15 residues. The germline gives CDR1 MNHEY, CDR2 SMNVEV (reference sequence). DNA for the CDR3: TGTGCCAGCAGTTTCTCACTACGGTACTCCTACGAGCAGTACTTC. It yields the protein CASSFSLRYSYEQYF.

Ten or more counts support this clonotype. V gene TRBV11-2 combines with J gene TRBJ2-1; D is perhaps TRBD2 (6 bases). This CDR3 has 14 amino acids. The V gene's germline CDR1 is SGHAT and CDR2 FQNNGV. The ends were cut back, 5 bases at V and 5 bases at J, with 13 bases in the middle. The CDR3 sequence: CASSLEGLHNEQFF. CDR3 bases: TGTGCCAGCAGCCTCGAGGGACTGCACAATGAGCAGTTCTTC.

In this sample, this clonotype turned up many times. CDR3 sequence: CASSLPGRETQYF. The CDR3 coding sequence is TGTGCCAGCAGCTTGCCCGGACGGGAGACCCAGTACTTC. The chain couples TRBV11-1 to TRBJ2-5; D not resolved. V gave up 3 bases and J gave up 5 bases, with 10 bases separating them. Germline V lookup: CDR1 SGHAT, CDR2 FQDESV (reference sequence). The CDR3 is 13 residues long.

This clonotype was recorded many times. In nucleotides, the CDR3 is TGTGCCAGCAGCCATACAGGGCTGGTTGAGCAGTTCTTC. Translation gives CASSHTGLVEQFF. The chain carries TRBV7-9 and TRBJ2-1; possibly TRBD1 for D (6 bases). Looked up from germline, CDR1 is SEHNR and CDR2 is FQNEAQ (reference sequence). The CDR3 sequence is 13 residues long. Trimming removed 5 bases at V and 9 bases at J, with 14 bases between.

Ten or more counts support this clonotype. V usage is TRBV20-1 and J usage is TRBJ2-2; D not certain. The V gene's germline CDR1 is DFQATT and CDR2 SNEGSKA (reference sequence). The V and J ends lost 1 base and 6 bases respectively, with 6 bases between them. The CDR3 consists of 12 residues. CDR3 sequence (DNA): TGCAGTGCTAGAGTCGTTGCCGGGGAGCTGTTTTTT. It translates to CSARVVAGELFF.

In this sample, this clonotype turned up many times. The gene calls are TRBV5-1 and TRBJ1-2; D not certain. The ends were cut back, 4 bases at V and 6 bases at J, with 10 bases in the middle. The V gene's germline CDR1 is SGHRS and CDR2 YFSETQ. The CDR3 extends over 12 amino acids. CDR3 coding DNA: TGCGCCAGCAGCACCGACTTTCATGGCTACACCTTC. Encoded protein: CASSTDFHGYTF.

This clonotype was counted ten times or more. V gene TRBV29-1 combines with J gene TRBJ2-2, with D perhaps matching TRBD1 (6 bases). From germline, CDR1 is SQVTM and CDR2 ANQGSEA. V was trimmed by 4 bases and J by 5 bases, leaving 8 bases between them. CDR3 length: 12 residues. CDR3 sequence (DNA): TGCAGCGTTGTGAGGGGGACCGGGGAGCTGTTTTTT. Translated, it gives CSVVRGTGELFF.

This clonotype showed up many times. The chain couples TRBV7-9 to TRBJ2-2; tentatively, D is TRBD1 or TRBD2 (5 bases each). The CDR3 runs to 14 residues. CDR1 is SEHNR, CDR2 FQNEAQ, per germline (reference sequence). Between the trimmed V and J ends, which lost 3 bases and 4 bases, there was a span of 9 bases. This chain's CDR3 is CASSLSGRTGELFF. CDR3 DNA sequence: TGTGCCAGCAGCTTGTCGGGACGCACCGGGGAGCTGTTTTTT.

In this sample, this clonotype turned up many times. The chain combines TRBV27 with TRBJ2-7; 10 bases fit TRBD2. J was trimmed by 6 bases and V by 5 bases; bases with no gene match: 7. Per germline, CDR1 MNHEY and CDR2 SMNVEV (reference sequence). The length of the CDR3 is 14 residues. The CDR3: CASSGAGGRGEQYV. CDR3 in DNA: TGTGCCAGCAGTGGAGCGGGAGGGCGCGGCGAGCAGTACGTC.

This rearrangement joins TRBV12-5 to TRBJ1-2; D remains unclear. Germline CDR1 LGHNT, CDR2 FRNRAP. The V gene lost 10 bases and the J gene lost 2 bases, with 20 bases spanning the gap. CDR3 length: 15 amino acids. CDR3 amino acids: CATKLRELLNYGYTF. The CDR3 bases are TGTGCTACCAAACTCCGGGAGCTCTTAAACTATGGCTACACCTTC.

This clonotype was seen at least ten times. The chain carries TRBV2 and TRBJ2-2, with 10 nucleotides matching TRBD2. The CDR3 spans 14 residues. The germline CDR1 and CDR2 sequences are SNHLY and FYNNEI. V shed 6 bases, J shed 4 bases, and the junction held 2 bases outside the gene matches. CDR3 DNA: TGTGCCAGCAGAAAGCGGGAGGGCACCGGGGAGCTGTTTTTT. Its translation is CASRKREGTGELFF.

This clonotype occurred a few times. Being one base from a much bigger clone, this may be a read error. The V gene is TRBV6-1, the J gene TRBJ2-5; maybe TRBD2 (5 bases). CDR3 length equals 13 residues. Trimming removed 6 bases at V and 5 bases at J, with 13 bases between. Per the germline V gene, CDR1 is MNHNS and CDR2 is SASEGT. The CDR3, as DNA: TGTGCCAGCAGCCTCGGACTTTCGGAGACCCAGTACTTC. It codes for CASSLGLSETQYF.

This clonotype was seen repeatedly, ten times or more. CDR3: CASRGVYGDYGYTF. In DNA, the CDR3 is TGTGCCTCCCGAGGGGTATATGGCGACTATGGCTACACCTTC. The chain recombines TRBV27 with TRBJ1-2; D possibly corresponds to TRBD1 (5 bases). The CDR3 consists of 14 residues. The V gene lost 11 bases and the J gene lost 3 bases, with 19 bases spanning the gap. Germline lookup yields CDR1 MNHEY and CDR2 SMNVEV (reference sequence).

This sequence joins TRBV10-1 and TRBJ2-1, with D possibly matching TRBD1 (6 bases). The CDR3 runs 14 residues. Trimming took 6 bases from V and 6 from J, leaving 15 bases between them. The germline V gene encodes CDR1 WNHNN and CDR2 SYGVQD (reference sequence). CDR3: CASRDSGVGNEQFF. The CDR3 DNA reads as TGCGCCAGCAGAGATTCAGGGGTAGGCAATGAGCAGTTCTTC.

This clonotype was observed many times. The rearrangement links TRBV4-3 to TRBJ2-2, with TRBD2 as a possible D gene (6 bases). Between the trimmed V and J ends, which lost 1 base and 4 bases, there was a span of 10 bases. CDR1 is LGHNA and CDR2 is YSLEER in the germline V gene. The CDR3 covers 15 residues. The CDR3 loop is CASSQVGGGTGELFF. The CDR3 nucleotides are TGCGCCAGCAGCCAAGTCGGGGGAGGCACCGGGGAGCTGTTTTTT.

This clonotype occurred many times. V gene TRBV19 combines with J gene TRBJ2-1, with 9 nucleotides matching TRBD2. After removal of 4 bases from V and 4 bases from J, the junction contained 8 bases not matched to a gene. CDR3 length equals 16 residues. Germline V gene lookup returns CDR1 LNHDA and CDR2 SQIVND (reference sequence). CDR3 in amino acids: CASSTHFAGGYNEQFF. The CDR3 nucleotides are TGTGCCAGTAGTACCCACTTTGCGGGAGGGTACAATGAGCAGTTCTTC.

This sequence joins TRBV7-9 and TRBJ2-1; tentative D call: TRBD2 (6 bases). CDR1 is SEHNR, CDR2 FQNEAQ, per germline (reference sequence). V dropped 4 bases and J dropped 10 bases, with 14 bases sitting between them. The CDR3 spans 13 residues. The CDR3 bases are TGTGCCAGCAGCTGGGACTCGCTCCCCGAGCAGTTCTTC. Translating gives CASSWDSLPEQFF.